The 26 T cell receptor beta chains presented below share a single source sample, sequenced in a study of blood T cell repertoires in COVID-19. TCRdb's copy holds only in-frame clones and misses some; the assay was immunoSEQ multiplex PCR. The data contain a few hundred thousand clones, approximately 90% of them singletons. Sequencing used peripheral blood. These receptors were collected from a man over 45 with acute or convalescent COVID-19.

This sequence joins TRBV21-1 and TRBJ2-7; the D call in the table, TRBD2, was not verified against the DNA. TRBV21-1 is a listed pseudogene. The CDR3 is 16 amino acids. The CDR3 DNA follows: TGTGCCAGCAGCAAAGAAGCGGAGGCATCCCTCTACGAGCAGTACTTC. It specifies CASSKEAEASLYEQYF.

The V gene is TRBV19, the J gene TRBJ1-2; D unclear. Trimming left V 7 bases short and J 1 base short, with 13 bases between. Germline CDR1 and CDR2: LNHDA and SQIVND (reference sequence). The length of the CDR3 is 14 residues. The CDR3 loop is CASNDNRGNYGYTF. CDR3 coding DNA: TGTGCCAGTAACGATAATCGGGGTAACTATGGCTACACCTTC.

The rearrangement uses TRBV1 and TRBJ2-1; the D call of TRBD2 is as the table states it, not checked on the DNA. TRBV1 is reported as a pseudogene. CDR3 length: 14 residues. CDR3 protein: CTSSQENGRNEQFF. The CDR3 DNA reads as TGCACCAGCAGCCAAGAGAACGGTCGGAATGAGCAGTTCTTC.

In regard to this clone: The sample holds other DNA sequences that translate to the same CDR3. The chain has TRBV30 and TRBJ1-6, with D possibly matching TRBD1 (6 bases). The CDR3 loop spans 13 amino acids. The V end lost 0 bases, the J end lost 10 bases, and 10 bases lay between the germline ends. CDR1 and CDR2 (germline): GTSNPN, SVGIG (reference sequence). DNA for the CDR3: TGTGCCTGGAGTGTACAGGGTGGCTCACCCCTCCACTTT. This gives the protein CAWSVQGGSPLHF.

The genes are TRBV7-9 and TRBJ1-1, with a tentative D call TRBD1 (5 bases). Trimming took off 1 base at V and 2 bases at J, with 11 bases between the two ends. The CDR3 covers 15 residues. Germline assignment: CDR1 SEHNR and CDR2 FQNEAQ (reference sequence). The chain's CDR3 is CASSLGGTLNTEAFF. The DNA for the CDR3 is TGTGCCAGCAGCTTAGGGGGGACTCTCAACACTGAAGCTTTCTTT.

The rearrangement joins TRBV19 to TRBJ1-4, with 10 bases that match TRBD1. V was pared by 9 bases and J by 6 bases, with 7 bases of the junction left unmatched. The CDR3 has 14 residues. Germline CDR1 and CDR2: LNHDA and SQIVND (reference sequence). The CDR3 loop is CASRDRGGDEKLFF. CDR3 coding DNA: TGTGCCAGCCGGGACAGGGGTGGAGATGAAAAACTGTTTTTT.

This rearrangement joins TRBV5-5 to TRBJ2-1, with 10 bases matching TRBD2. The germline CDR1 and CDR2 sequences are SGHKS and YYEKEE (reference sequence). The junction had 12 bases not matched to a gene; V was cut back by 4 bases and J by 8 bases. The CDR3 spans 16 residues. The CDR3 DNA is TGTGCCAGCAGCACGGAAGGGCTAGCGGGGGTGGATGAGCAGTTCTTC. It codes for CASSTEGLAGVDEQFF.

The V call is TRBV3-1 (or the pseudogene TRBV3-2), the J call TRBJ2-5; the match to TRBD2 covers 11 bases. CDR1 and CDR2 (germline): LGHDT, YNNKEL (reference sequence). Trimming at V came to 3 bases and at J to 2 bases, leaving 8 bases not matched to a gene. The CDR3 is 17 amino acids. For the CDR3, the DNA is TGTGCCAGCAGCCAGTACACTAGCGGGGGAATACAAGAGACCCAGTACTTC. This codes for CASSQYTSGGIQETQYF.

The chain employs TRBV9 and TRBJ2-7; perhaps TRBD2 as D (5 bases). Germline CDR1 is SGDLS and CDR2 is YYNGEE. The CDR3 is 12 residues long. The CDR3 region is CASGNDRYEQYF. Here the CDR3 DNA reads TGTGCTTCGGGAAATGATAGATACGAGCAGTACTTC.

The sample holds a few counts of this clone. V gene TRBV5-6 combines with J gene TRBJ1-5; unclear D gene. V shed 3 bases and J shed 3 bases, with 10 bases lying between them. This CDR3 has 14 amino acids. Germline V gene lookup returns CDR1 SGHDT and CDR2 YYEEEE. CDR3: CASSSYSSNQPQHF. In nucleotides, the CDR3 is TGTGCCAGCAGCTCCTACAGCTCCAATCAGCCCCAGCATTTT.

V is TRBV7-9 and J is TRBJ2-4; D is perhaps TRBD1 (5 bases). The germline V gene encodes CDR1 SEHNR and CDR2 FQNEAQ (reference sequence). The CDR3 consists of 13 residues. The germline V and J ends were trimmed by 3 bases and 4 bases, with 7 bases remaining between them. The CDR3 nucleotides are TGTGCCAGCAGCTTCTCAGGGAAAAACATTCAGTACTTC. This translates into CASSFSGKNIQYF.

This clone was picked up one time. This chain connects TRBV29-1 to TRBJ1-5; 9 bases match TRBD1. V gave up 6 bases and J gave up 4 bases; unmatched junction bases: 7. The CDR3 consists of 14 residues. The germline CDR1 and CDR2 sequences are SQVTM and ANQGSEA. CDR3 sequence reads: CSVGTGGWNQPQHF. The CDR3 bases are TGCAGCGTGGGAACAGGGGGCTGGAATCAGCCCCAGCATTTT.

The chain uses TRBV5-4 and TRBJ1-1; unclear D gene. Germline V CDR1 and CDR2: SGHNT, YYREEE (reference sequence). V was shortened by 3 bases and J by 9 bases, with 12 bases between the two germline ends. The CDR3 runs to 12 residues. CDR3 in amino acids: CASSSHLAQAFF. The CDR3 nucleotides are TGTGCCAGCAGCTCTCACCTAGCGCAAGCTTTCTTT.

The CDR3 is CASSPPGTGVNEAFF. Here the CDR3 DNA reads TGTGCCAGCAGCCCACCGGGCACAGGGGTTAATGAAGCTTTCTTT. The V gene is TRBV5-4, the J gene TRBJ1-1; 7 bases align to TRBD1. The CDR3 spans 15 residues. Germline trimming cut 4 bases from V and 7 bases from J; bases unmatched to any gene: 13. Germline lookup yields CDR1 SGHNT and CDR2 YYREEE (reference sequence).

The CDR3 protein is CASRSGTGVEKLFF. The CDR3 DNA reads as TGTGCCAGCAGATCCGGGACAGGGGTTGAAAAACTGTTTTTT. V usage is TRBV28 and J usage is TRBJ1-4; 10 bases line up with TRBD1. V lost 6 bases, J lost 7 bases, and 5 bases stayed unmatched. CDR1 MDHEN and CDR2 SYDVKM come from the germline V gene. The CDR3 consists of 14 residues. Complete variable domain (other parts from reference TRBV28 and TRBJ1-4): DVKVTQSSRYLVKRTGEKVFLECVQDMDHENMFWYRQDPGLGLRLIYFSYDVKMKEKGDIPEGYSVSREKKERFSLILESASTNQTSMYLCASRSGTGVEKLFFGSGTQLSVL.

The chain uses TRBV4-2 and TRBJ2-7, with 8 nucleotides matching TRBD1. Germline CDR1 is LGHNA and CDR2 is YNFKEQ. The CDR3 sequence is 17 residues long. The junction had 16 bases not matched to a gene; V was cut back by 4 bases and J by 5 bases. This chain's CDR3 is CASSPSTRTGNFHEQYF. The CDR3 nucleotides read TGTGCCAGCAGCCCTTCAACCCGGACAGGGAATTTCCACGAGCAGTACTTC.

This sequence joins TRBV11-1 and TRBJ1-2, with D tentatively TRBD1 (6 bases). This CDR3 spans 16 amino acids. Germline V gene lookup returns CDR1 SGHAT and CDR2 FQDESV (reference sequence). V was pared by 4 bases and J by 0 bases, with 15 bases between. The CDR3 is CASSSGTLITNYGYTF. CDR3 DNA: TGTGCCAGCAGCTCCGGGACACTGATCACTAACTATGGCTACACCTTC.

This rearrangement joins TRBV6-5 to TRBJ1-3; maybe TRBD1 (6 bases). CDR1 and CDR2 (germline): MNHEY, SVGAGI. CDR3 size: 16 residues. Between the trimmed V and J ends, which lost 0 bases and 2 bases, there was a span of 11 bases. As DNA, the CDR3 is TGTGCCAGCAGTTACTCCGGACAGCTTCCTGGAAACACCATATATTTT. This translates into CASSYSGQLPGNTIYF.

The genes are TRBV7-6 and TRBJ1-4, with a tentative D call TRBD1 (6 bases). CDR1 and CDR2 (germline): SGHVS, FNYEAQ. This CDR3 has 15 residues. V was clipped by 1 base and J by 3 bases, with 9 bases between them. CDR3 in amino acids: CASSLGGGPNEKLFF. DNA for the CDR3: TGTGCCAGCAGCTTAGGCGGGGGCCCTAATGAAAAACTGTTTTTT.

The chain has TRBV10-1 and TRBJ1-1; D is undetermined. The CDR3 is made up of 13 amino acids. V lost 6 bases to trimming and J lost 1 base, with 9 bases between them. CDR1 is WNHNN and CDR2 is SYGVQD in the germline V gene (reference sequence). This CDR3 is CASSAGENTEAFF. The CDR3 DNA follows: TGCGCCAGCAGCGCGGGAGAGAACACTGAAGCTTTCTTT.

The rearrangement uses TRBV7-9 and TRBJ1-3; tentatively, D is TRBD1 (6 bases). V was clipped by 10 bases and J by 2 bases, with 9 bases between them. CDR1 is SEHNR and CDR2 is FQNEAQ in the germline V gene (reference sequence). The CDR3 is made up of 12 amino acids. The CDR3 loop reads CAIYRAGNTIYF. CDR3 DNA sequence: TGTGCCATCTACAGGGCTGGAAACACCATATATTTT.

V usage is TRBV15 and J usage is TRBJ1-5; TRBD1 is a possible D gene (5 bases). The germline V gene has CDR1 LNHNV and CDR2 YYDKDF (reference sequence). V lost 7 bases and J lost 4, with 8 bases in between. The CDR3 is made up of 12 amino acids. DNA for the CDR3: TGTGCCACCAACCAGGGAAATCAGCCCCAGCATTTT. Protein sequence: CATNQGNQPQHF.

The chain uses TRBV6-5 and TRBJ1-2; D uncertain. Germline-derived CDR1 and CDR2 are MNHEY and SVGAGI. The V end lost 8 bases, the J end lost 2 bases, and 6 bases lay between the germline ends. This CDR3 region has 11 residues. The CDR3 protein is CASSGNYGYTF. CDR3 nucleotides: TGTGCCAGCTCCGGGAACTATGGCTACACCTTC.

This clone was counted once. In DNA form, the CDR3 reads TGTGCCTGGAGGCGTTGGTCAGGTTATAATGAAAAACTGTTTTTT. Residues: CAWRRWSGYNEKLFF. This chain connects TRBV30 to TRBJ1-4; D remains ambiguous. The CDR3 is made up of 15 amino acids. The V and J ends lost 3 bases and 4 bases respectively, with 15 bases between them. CDR1 is GTSNPN, CDR2 SVGIG, per germline (reference sequence).

J is TRBJ1-3 and V is TRBV5-6; 7 nucleotides line up with TRBD1. The germline CDR1 and CDR2 sequences are SGHDT and YYEEEE. The CDR3 sequence is 17 residues long. Trimming at V came to 2 bases and at J to 0 bases, leaving 8 bases not matched to a gene. CDR3 in amino acids: CASSFGVTGSSGNTIYF. The CDR3 DNA reads as TGTGCCAGCAGCTTTGGGGTGACAGGGAGCTCTGGAAACACCATATATTTT.

The chain employs TRBV11-2 and TRBJ1-3, with no clear D. V dropped 6 bases and J dropped 0 bases, with 12 bases sitting between them. Per the germline V gene, CDR1 is SGHAT and CDR2 is FQNNGV. The CDR3 is 15 residues long. The CDR3 reads CASRQQANSGNTIYF. CDR3 coding DNA: TGTGCCAGCAGACAGCAGGCTAACTCTGGAAACACCATATATTTT.